Shown below are 20 T cell receptor beta chains from a single sample sequenced in a study of blood T cells in healthy people across ages. With a J-beta primer mix and a sample-barcoded 5' primer, a second PCR ran about 7 to 12 cycles. TCRdb itself ran the 5' RACE reads through MiXCR, one entry per CDR3 protein. The sample holds hundreds of thousands of distinct CDR3 sequences, roughly 64% seen once. Specimen: blood. The source is a man aged 30 to 45 in good health.

This clonotype was recorded a few times. V gene TRBV20-1 combines with J gene TRBJ1-2; TRBD1 matches at 7 bases. CDR3 length equals 13 residues. The V segment lost 3 bases and the J segment 4 bases; nucleotides outside the gene matches: 5. From germline, CDR1 is DFQATT and CDR2 SNEGSKA (reference sequence). CDR3 protein: CSARLTGTYGYTF. The CDR3 nucleotides are TGCAGTGCTAGGCTGACAGGGACCTATGGCTACACCTTC.

This clonotype occurred once. The chain couples TRBV12-3 or TRBV12-4 to TRBJ2-1; 10 bases line up with TRBD1. The CDR3 is 16 residues long. J lost 8 bases, V lost 6 bases, and 13 bases had no gene match. The DNA of the CDR3 is TGTGCCAGCAGCCTAATGGGAGGGACAGGGGTAGATGAGCAGTTCTTC. Protein product: CASSLMGGTGVDEQFF.

J is TRBJ2-5 and V is TRBV9, with D hard to call. Trimming left V 4 bases short and J 2 bases short, with 15 bases between. The germline gives CDR1 SGDLS, CDR2 YYNGEE. This CDR3 has 15 residues. CDR3 residues: CASSPKDQWQETQYF. CDR3 sequence (DNA): TGTGCCAGCAGCCCAAAAGACCAATGGCAAGAGACCCAGTACTTC.

V is TRBV12-3 or TRBV12-4 and J is TRBJ2-2; TRBD1 agrees at 9 bases. The CDR3 runs to 14 residues. The ends lost 8 bases at V and 4 bases at J; junction bases unmatched: 5. CDR3 sequence: CASRDREGTGELFF. For the CDR3, the DNA is TGTGCCAGCCGGGACAGGGAGGGCACCGGGGAGCTGTTTTTT.

The chain has TRBV2 and TRBJ2-5; unclear D gene. The J call is uncertain, as TRBJ2-7 better fits the DNA end. Germline CDR1 SNHLY, CDR2 FYNNEI. The length of the CDR3 is 14 residues. The CDR3 is CASSSLPKDHEQYF. The CDR3, as DNA: TGTGCCAGCAGTTCACTACCCAAAGACCACGAGCAGTACTTC.

This chain uses TRBV6-5 with TRBJ1-5; a weak D match, TRBD1 (5 bases). The V gene lost 2 bases and the J gene lost 4 bases, with 12 bases spanning the gap. This CDR3 has 15 residues. Germline CDR1 MNHEY, CDR2 SVGAGI. CDR3 coding DNA: TGTGCCAGCAGTTACGATAGCGGGGGTAATCAGCCCCAGCATTTT. Translating it yields CASSYDSGGNQPQHF.

The table lists this clonotype with a count of one. The gene calls are TRBV11-2 and TRBJ2-7; possibly TRBD2 for D (5 bases). V shed 8 bases and J shed 1 base, with 12 bases lying between them. Germline lookup yields CDR1 SGHAT and CDR2 FQNNGV. The CDR3 spans 13 residues. The CDR3 sequence: CASREGGSYEQYF. CDR3 DNA sequence: TGTGCCAGCCGAGAGGGTGGGTCCTACGAGCAGTACTTC.

This clonotype turned up a few times. This chain joins TRBV20-1 and TRBJ1-2, with D unresolved. The CDR3 spans 17 residues. V lost 0 bases, J lost 1 base, and 18 bases lay in between. CDR1 DFQATT and CDR2 SNEGSKA come from the germline V gene (reference sequence). The CDR3 sequence: CSARDHSRATYNYGYTF. The CDR3 coding sequence is TGCAGTGCTAGAGACCACTCGCGGGCGACTTATAACTATGGCTACACCTTC.

V and J are TRBV28 and TRBJ2-3; no clear D. Germline-derived CDR1 and CDR2 are MDHEN and SYDVKM. The CDR3 is made up of 13 amino acids. The germline V and J ends were trimmed by 8 bases and 2 bases, with 11 bases remaining between them. CDR3 DNA sequence: TGTGCCAGCGGAGAAGATACCACAGATACGCAGTATTTT. This translates into CASGEDTTDTQYF.

The chain carries TRBV7-2 and TRBJ2-1; tentatively, D is TRBD1 (6 bases). Between the trimmed V and J ends, which lost 4 bases and 10 bases, there was a span of 20 bases. The CDR3 consists of 15 residues. In germline, CDR1 is SGHTA, CDR2 FQGNSA. The CDR3 nucleotides are TGTGCCAGCAGCTCATTACAGGGTTACTCCTACGAGCAGTTCTTC. Its protein product is CASSSLQGYSYEQFF.

In its sample, this clonotype was seen a few times. The chain is built from TRBV29-1 and TRBJ2-3; unclear D gene. V lost 8 bases, J lost 6 bases, and 12 bases lay in between. Per germline, CDR1 SQVTM and CDR2 ANQGSEA. This CDR3 comprises 11 residues. In nucleotides, the CDR3 is TGCAGCTTCTCCGGGCGCGATACGCAGTATTTT. As protein: CSFSGRDTQYF.

The table lists this clonotype with a count of one. This chain links TRBV9 with TRBJ1-6, with D perhaps matching TRBD1 (6 bases). The germline V gene has CDR1 SGDLS and CDR2 YYNGEE. The V end lost 3 bases, the J end lost 5 bases, and 12 bases lay between the germline ends. The CDR3 spans 15 residues. Written as DNA, the CDR3 is TGTGCCAGCAGCGCCACGGGACACAATAATTCACCCCTCCACTTT. Translated, it gives CASSATGHNNSPLHF.

The chain is built from TRBV7-8 and TRBJ2-1; D is ambiguous. The CDR3 extends over 16 amino acids. Germline loops: CDR1 SGHVS, CDR2 FQNEAQ. Trimming took off 4 bases at V and 0 bases at J, with 13 bases between the two ends. The CDR3 sequence: CASSYSYTSSYNEQFF. The CDR3 DNA follows: TGTGCCAGCAGCTATAGTTACACGAGCTCCTACAATGAGCAGTTCTTC.

On this clonotype: Being one base from a much bigger clone, this may be a read error. The chain employs TRBV21-1 and TRBJ2-3. TRBV21-1 is a pseudogene segment. The CDR3 runs 12 residues. As DNA, the CDR3 is TGTGCCAGCAGGTGGAGCACAGATACGCAGTATTTT. This sequence encodes CASRWSTDTQYF.

This clonotype has more than one count but fewer than ten. This sequence joins TRBV7-2 and TRBJ2-5; D is possibly TRBD2 (5 bases). This CDR3 contains 14 residues. Looked up from germline, CDR1 is SGHTA and CDR2 is FQGNSA. Trimming stripped 1 base from V and 5 bases from J, with 11 bases between. The CDR3 DNA reads as TGTGCCAGCAGCTTAGGTCGGGGTTGGGAGACCCAGTACTTC. Translation: CASSLGRGWETQYF.

The chain carries TRBV20-1 and TRBJ1-5; D is unclear. Germline V lookup: CDR1 DFQATT, CDR2 SNEGSKA (reference sequence). The CDR3 totals 14 residues. Trimming left V 5 bases short and J 5 bases short, with 16 bases between. CDR3 sequence: CSAGLPRGDQPQHF. CDR3 nucleotide sequence: TGCAGTGCTGGCCTCCCCCGGGGTGATCAGCCCCAGCATTTT.

The chain recombines TRBV20-1 with TRBJ2-7; D ambiguous. Germline V gene sequence: CDR1 DFQATT, CDR2 SNEGSKA (reference sequence). This CDR3 is 14 amino acids long. Deletions cut 0 bases from V and 2 bases from J, with 11 bases between. DNA of the CDR3: TGCAGTGCTAGAGATAGAGGTCCTCCCTACGAGCAGTACTTC. This gives the protein CSARDRGPPYEQYF.

This chain connects TRBV4-3 to TRBJ2-3; a weak D match, TRBD1 (5 bases). The CDR3 consists of 16 residues. V lost 2 bases to trimming and J lost 4 bases, with 16 bases between them. Germline-derived CDR1 and CDR2 are LGHNA and YSLEER. In DNA form, the CDR3 reads TGCGCCAGCAGCCAATTGACAGTCGGCTTTGCAGATACGCAGTATTTT. It yields the protein CASSQLTVGFADTQYF.

This clonotype came up once. One end of the junction does not line up with germline, which may come from a read error. V and J are TRBV10-3 and TRBJ1-6; D is undetermined. The germline CDR1 and CDR2 sequences are ENHRY and SYGVKD. The CDR3 length is 14 residues. CDR3 residues: CAIRELGTAPPLHF. CDR3 in DNA: TGTGCCATCAGGGAGTTAGGTACGGCTCCACCCCTCCACTTT.

The J gene is TRBJ2-1, the V gene TRBV29-1; a possible D gene is TRBD2 (5 bases). V lost 2 bases, J lost 8 bases, and 13 bases lay in between. The CDR3 sequence is 13 residues long. Germline V gives CDR1 SQVTM, CDR2 ANQGSEA. The CDR3 is CSVELAYSDEQFF. The CDR3 region has the DNA TGCAGCGTTGAACTAGCCTATTCTGATGAGCAGTTCTTC.